The next 28 T cell receptor beta chains were all read from a single sample in a study of CD4 T cells in relation to SARS-CoV-2 and coronaviruses. The table came from immunoSEQ multiplex PCR; TCRdb's copy has only in-frame clones and leaves some out. The sample lists about 38,000 clones, 85% to 90% occurring once. The material sequenced was memory CD4+ T cells from PBMCs. These receptor sequences come from an adult with COVID-19.

This clone was found once. The chain uses TRBV5-4 and TRBJ2-3, with D possibly matching TRBD2 (7 bases). Trimming cost V 0 bases and J 1 base, with 15 bases left between them. CDR3 length: 17 amino acids. Germline CDR1 reads SGHNT; CDR2 reads YYREEE (reference sequence). The CDR3 DNA sequence: TGTGCCAGCAGCTTGGACTTCTCGGGGGGCCGCACAGATACGCAGTATTTT. This codes for CASSLDFSGGRTDTQYF.

V and J are TRBV6-5 and TRBJ1-1; D possibly corresponds to TRBD1 (5 bases). The CDR3 totals 15 residues. The V end lost 6 bases, the J end lost 0 bases, and 14 bases lay between the germline ends. Germline loops: CDR1 MNHEY, CDR2 SVGAGI. The chain's CDR3 is CASSLVRGMNTEAFF. CDR3 bases: TGTGCCAGCAGCCTAGTCCGGGGGATGAACACTGAAGCTTTCTTT.

J is TRBJ2-5 and V is TRBV7-8; weak D call: TRBD1 (5 bases). V lost 3 bases to trimming and J lost 4 bases, with 12 bases between them. The CDR3 extends over 14 amino acids. Germline V gene lookup returns CDR1 SGHVS and CDR2 FQNEAQ. The CDR3 sequence is CASSLAGMIETQYF. The CDR3 nucleotides are TGTGCCAGCAGCTTGGCAGGGATGATAGAGACCCAGTACTTC.

The chain is built from TRBV2 and TRBJ2-7, with D perhaps matching TRBD1 or TRBD2 (7 bases each). Germline CDR1 is SNHLY and CDR2 is FYNNEI. V was cut by 4 bases and J by 5 bases, with 12 bases left in between. The CDR3 has 13 amino acids. In nucleotides, the CDR3 is TGTGCCAGCAGTGTGACAGGGAGGGACGAGCAGTACTTC. This codes for CASSVTGRDEQYF.

This rearrangement joins TRBV3-1 (or the pseudogene TRBV3-2) to TRBJ2-1; possible D gene TRBD2, 6 bases. Trimming stripped 3 bases from V and 8 bases from J, with 8 bases between. CDR3 length: 12 amino acids. Looked up from germline, CDR1 is LGHDT and CDR2 is YNNKEL (reference sequence). CDR3 DNA: TGTGCCAGCAGCCATAGCGGAGATGAGCAGTTCTTC. As protein: CASSHSGDEQFF.

The rearrangement joins TRBV6-5 to TRBJ1-4; tentatively, D is TRBD1 (6 bases). CDR1 is MNHEY and CDR2 is SVGAGI in the germline V gene. V lost 7 bases to trimming and J lost 3 bases, with 12 bases between them. The CDR3 is 14 amino acids. This CDR3 is CASNRDLPNEKLFF. The DNA of the CDR3 is TGTGCCAGCAACAGGGACCTCCCTAATGAAAAACTGTTTTTT.

DNA of the CDR3: TGTGCCAGCTCACTCCCGGGACAGGGTAGTGGCTACACCTTC. This gives the protein CASSLPGQGSGYTF. The gene calls are TRBV18 and TRBJ1-2; 9 positions agree with TRBD1. The ends lost 4 bases at V and 7 bases at J; junction bases unmatched: 7. The CDR3 is 14 residues long. CDR1 and CDR2 (germline): KGHSH, LQKENI.

The chain carries TRBV12-5 and TRBJ1-4; no definite D call. Deletions cut 6 bases from V and 0 bases from J, with 11 bases between. The CDR3 totals 15 residues. Germline V gene sequence: CDR1 LGHNT, CDR2 FRNRAP. The CDR3 sequence is CASGYTAATNEKLFF. CDR3 nucleotides: TGTGCTAGTGGATATACAGCCGCAACTAATGAAAAACTGTTTTTT.

The chain employs TRBV9 and TRBJ2-5, with 9 bases fitting TRBD1. The CDR3 is 15 residues long. The germline gives CDR1 SGDLS, CDR2 YYNGEE. V lost 4 bases, J lost 5 bases, and 9 bases stayed unmatched. The CDR3 DNA is TGTGCCAGCAGCACCCGACAGGGGGGTTTGGAGACCCAGTACTTC. It codes for CASSTRQGGLETQYF.

The V and J genes are TRBV7-9 and TRBJ1-2; TRBD1 is a possible D gene (6 bases). The CDR3 is 14 amino acids. V gave up 2 bases and J gave up 4 bases, with 11 bases separating them. Germline CDR1 SEHNR, CDR2 FQNEAQ (reference sequence). CDR3 region: CASSLNQGSYGYTF. The CDR3 nucleotides are TGTGCCAGCAGCTTAAATCAGGGGAGCTATGGCTACACCTTC.

V gene TRBV3-1 (or the pseudogene TRBV3-2) combines with J gene TRBJ1-2, with 7 bases identical to TRBD1. The germline gives CDR1 LGHDT, CDR2 YNNKEL (reference sequence). The V gene end was trimmed by 4 bases and the J gene end by 10 bases; junction bases not matched to a gene: 6. The CDR3 spans 12 residues. The CDR3 DNA sequence: TGTGCCAGCAGCCGACAGGGTAACGACTACACCTTC. It encodes CASSRQGNDYTF.

The chain carries TRBV9 and TRBJ1-2; no definite D call. V gave up 0 bases and J gave up 4 bases, with 10 bases separating them. The CDR3 sequence is 14 residues long. Germline V gene sequence: CDR1 SGDLS, CDR2 YYNGEE. The CDR3 here is CASSVGLQPYGYTF. The CDR3 DNA is TGTGCCAGCAGCGTAGGACTGCAACCCTATGGCTACACCTTC.

The rearrangement links TRBV12-3 or TRBV12-4 to TRBJ2-3; no clear D gene. The CDR3 spans 13 residues. Trimming left V 7 bases short and J 2 bases short, with 10 bases between. In DNA form, the CDR3 reads TGTGCCAGCAAACCTTTTCCCACAGATACGCAGTATTTT. This sequence encodes CASKPFPTDTQYF.

The CDR3 region has the DNA TGTGCCAGCAGCTTCCCCAAAGCGGGGGGGAGCGGTGAGCAGTTCTTC. Translated: CASSFPKAGGSGEQFF. This rearrangement joins TRBV5-4 to TRBJ2-1; 10 nucleotides line up with TRBD2. This CDR3 has 16 amino acids. V was clipped by 2 bases and J by 9 bases; unmatched bases: 11. Per the germline V gene, CDR1 is SGHNT and CDR2 is YYREEE (reference sequence). The entire variable domain, with the rest obtained from reference TRBV5-4 and TRBJ2-1, is as follows: ETGVTQSPTHLIKTRGQQVTLRCSSQSGHNTVSWYQQALGQGPQFIFQYYREEENGRGNFPPRFSGLQFPNYSSELNVNALELDDSALYLCASSFPKAGGSGEQFFGPGTRLTVL.

The chain employs TRBV19 and TRBJ2-1; 11 nucleotides align to TRBD2. CDR1 and CDR2 (germline): LNHDA, SQIVND (reference sequence). The CDR3 loop spans 15 amino acids. V lost 5 bases and J lost 8; bases outside the gene matches: 8. The CDR3 DNA follows: TGTGCCAGTAGTGTTAGCGGGGGGGTGATATATGAGCAGTTCTTC. The encoded protein is CASSVSGGVIYEQFF.

This clone has only one observation. The chain carries TRBV7-3 and TRBJ2-2; 10 bases match TRBD2. This CDR3 spans 14 amino acids. The germline gives CDR1 SGHTA, CDR2 FQGTGA. V shed 8 bases, J shed 3 bases, and the junction held 3 bases outside the gene matches. The CDR3 bases are TGTGCCAGCGCTAGCGGGGGATACACCGGGGAGCTGTTTTTT. Translated, it gives CASASGGYTGELFF.

The CDR3 here is CASSQDYEGNSPLHF. CDR3 nucleotides: TGTGCCAGCAGCCAAGATTACGAGGGGAATTCACCCCTCCACTTT. V and J are TRBV4-2 and TRBJ1-6; the D gene is possibly TRBD1 (5 bases). Trimming stripped 0 bases from V and 7 bases from J, with 10 bases between. CDR1 and CDR2 from the germline V gene are LGHNA and YNFKEQ. The CDR3 is 15 residues long.

A remark on this clone: At one end the junction does not follow the germline gene, possibly because of a read error. This rearrangement joins TRBV28 to TRBJ2-7; 10 bases match TRBD1. The CDR3 loop spans 16 amino acids. CDR1 MDHEN and CDR2 SYDVKM come from the germline V gene. The CDR3 DNA reads as TGTGCCAGCAGTCGAATCCCGACAGGGGGCTCCCACGAGCAGTACTTC. Protein: CASSRIPTGGSHEQYF.

CDR3 protein: CASSSSGVNYGYTF. The CDR3 DNA follows: TGTGCCAGCAGTTCGTCGGGAGTTAACTATGGCTACACCTTC. The rearrangement links TRBV7-9 to TRBJ1-2; D unresolved. CDR1 is SEHNR, CDR2 FQNEAQ, per germline (reference sequence). The CDR3 has 14 residues. Trimming took off 6 bases at V and 1 base at J, with 12 bases between the two ends. Variable domain in full (rest from reference TRBV7-9 and TRBJ1-2): DTGVSQNPRHKITKRGQNVTFRCDPISEHNRLYWYRQTLGQGPEFLTYFQNEAQLEKSRLLSDRFSAERPKGSFSTLEIQRTEQGDSAMYLCASSSSGVNYGYTFGSGTRLTVV.

V gene TRBV28 combines with J gene TRBJ2-7; TRBD2 matches 9 bases. J gave up 5 bases and V 5 bases, and 7 bases lay outside the gene matches. The germline V gene encodes CDR1 MDHEN and CDR2 SYDVKM. CDR3 length: 14 residues. The CDR3 sequence is CASSPPGTSNEQYF. The CDR3 bases are TGTGCCAGCAGTCCCCCCGGGACTAGCAACGAGCAGTACTTC. Based on the CDR3 plus reference TRBV28 and TRBJ2-7, the full variable domain is DVKVTQSSRYLVKRTGEKVFLECVQDMDHENMFWYRQDPGLGLRLIYFSYDVKMKEKGDIPEGYSVSREKKERFSLILESASTNQTSMYLCASSPPGTSNEQYFGPGTRLTVT.

The chain links TRBV14 to TRBJ1-6; 7 nucleotides align to TRBD1. Losses at the gene ends were 4 bases for V and 9 bases for J; bases not matched to a gene: 3. The germline CDR1 and CDR2 sequences are SGHDN and FVKESK. CDR3 length equals 13 residues. The CDR3 reads CASSPDRVSPLHF. CDR3 in DNA: TGTGCCAGCAGCCCTGACAGGGTTTCACCCCTCCACTTT.

V is TRBV5-1 and J is TRBJ1-5; D gene uncertain. Germline assignment: CDR1 SGHRS and CDR2 YFSETQ. The CDR3 spans 14 residues. V was cut by 1 base and J by 2 bases, with 7 bases left in between. The CDR3 DNA reads TGCGCCAGCAGCTTGTCCGGAGGCAATCAGCCCCAGCATTTT. Translated, it gives CASSLSGGNQPQHF.

The count of this clone is one. Here the CDR3 DNA reads TGTGCCAGCAGAGGACAGACGCACGAGGGGGAGCTGTTTTTT. Protein: CASRGQTHEGELFF. V is TRBV3-1 (or the pseudogene TRBV3-2) and J is TRBJ2-2, with D possibly TRBD1 on 6 matching bases. Trimming took 6 bases from V and 8 from J, leaving 16 bases between them. This CDR3 has 14 residues. CDR1 is LGHDT and CDR2 is YNNKEL in the germline V gene (reference sequence).

The chain links TRBV6-6 to TRBJ1-4; 10 bases match TRBD1. CDR3 length: 15 residues. V was clipped by 5 bases and J by 4 bases; unmatched bases: 4. Per germline, CDR1 MNHNY and CDR2 SVGAGI (reference sequence). The CDR3 sequence: CASSNRDRGNEKLFF. The CDR3 coding sequence is TGTGCCAGCAGTAACCGGGACAGGGGTAATGAAAAACTGTTTTTT.

The chain carries TRBV19 and TRBJ2-2; D is possibly TRBD2 (6 bases). V was cut by 7 bases and J by 2 bases, with 11 bases left in between. This CDR3 spans 14 amino acids. Per the germline V gene, CDR1 is LNHDA and CDR2 is SQIVND (reference sequence). In DNA form, the CDR3 reads TGTGCCAGTATAACTAGCACCAACACCGGGGAGCTGTTTTTT. It codes for CASITSTNTGELFF.

J is TRBJ2-3 and V is TRBV5-4; TRBD1 might be the D (5 bases). This CDR3 has 16 residues. In germline, CDR1 is SGHNT, CDR2 YYREEE (reference sequence). Trimming took 0 bases from V and 4 from J, leaving 15 bases between them. The CDR3 DNA reads as TGTGCCAGCAGCTTGGGAGTGGGGCAGGGCTCAGATACGCAGTATTTT. This translates into CASSLGVGQGSDTQYF. The entire variable domain, with the rest obtained from reference TRBV5-4 and TRBJ2-3, is as follows: ETGVTQSPTHLIKTRGQQVTLRCSSQSGHNTVSWYQQALGQGPQFIFQYYREEENGRGNFPPRFSGLQFPNYSSELNVNALELDDSALYLCASSLGVGQGSDTQYFGPGTRLTVL.

The chain is built from TRBV11-2 and TRBJ2-7; D possibly corresponds to TRBD2 (5 bases). The CDR3 spans 13 residues. Germline V gene lookup returns CDR1 SGHAT and CDR2 FQNNGV. Trimming removed 6 bases from V and 1 base from J, with 10 bases in between. CDR3 nucleotide sequence: TGTGCCAGCAGGAATTCGGGGTCCTACGAGCAGTACTTC. This translates into CASRNSGSYEQYF.

The gene calls are TRBV6-5 and TRBJ1-5; D remains unclear. The CDR3 runs to 14 residues. CDR1 and CDR2 (germline): MNHEY, SVGAGI. Trimming took 0 bases from V and 1 from J, leaving 4 bases between them. The CDR3, as DNA: TGTGCCAGCAGTTACTCAACGAGCAATCAGCCCCAGCATTTT. This translates into CASSYSTSNQPQHF.